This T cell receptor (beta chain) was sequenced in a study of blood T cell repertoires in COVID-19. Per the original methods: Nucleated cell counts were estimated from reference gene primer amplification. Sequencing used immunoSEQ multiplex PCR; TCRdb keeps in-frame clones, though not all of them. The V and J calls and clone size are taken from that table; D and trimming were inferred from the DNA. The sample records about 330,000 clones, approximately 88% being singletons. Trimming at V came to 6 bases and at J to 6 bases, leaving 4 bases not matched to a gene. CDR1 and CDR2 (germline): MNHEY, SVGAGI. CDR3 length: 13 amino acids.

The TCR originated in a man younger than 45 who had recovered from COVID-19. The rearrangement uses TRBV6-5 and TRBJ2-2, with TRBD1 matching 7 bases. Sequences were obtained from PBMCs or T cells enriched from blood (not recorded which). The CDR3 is CASSHRGAGELFF. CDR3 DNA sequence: TGTGCCAGCAGCCACAGGGGAGCCGGGGAGCTGTTTTTT.